This T cell receptor (beta chain) was sequenced in a study of shared clonotypes between healthy human individuals. Findings and limits, study-wide: Non-shared clonotypes showed lower generation probabilities than clonotypes common to all four donors.

This CDR3 comprises 16 residues. V dropped 5 bases and J dropped 1; count of bases not matched to a gene: 11. Germline V gene data show CDR1 as MNHNY and CDR2 as SVGAGI (reference sequence). Per the study methods: Owing to the provision of junction-only sequences devoid of quality scores by immunoSEQ, filtering differed. TCRdb's table, derived via immunoSEQ multiplex PCR, lists solely in-frame clones and lacks some. D and trimming come from the DNA, and the V and J calls and clone size come from that table. Of about 2.1 million clones listed, roughly 95% are singletons. Naive CD8 cells were CD45RO-negative, positively selected for CCR7, excluding terminally differentiated effector memory CD45RA+ cells. Adults of Caucasian background living in Nashville, Tennessee made up all donors. On this clone itself: Its antigen remains unidentified.

The V gene is TRBV6-6, the J gene TRBJ2-7, with 7 bases lining up with TRBD1. Sequenced material: naive CD8+ T cells from PBMCs. The clonotype comes from a young man in good health. Some clones in this sample may be carry-over from other donors' samples. The CDR3 reads CASSTYRGFPSYEQYF. The CDR3 DNA reads TGTGCCAGCAGTACTTACAGGGGCTTCCCGTCCTACGAGCAGTACTTC.